A selection of T cell receptor beta chains follows, all from one sample in a study of human T cells and chemical hapten exposure. Each CDR3 protein is one row after TCRdb ran MiXCR on the RACE reads. Of approximately 97,000 distinct CDR3 sequences in the sample, roughly an eighth were seen once. The sample in question was whole blood, obtained in connection with sensitization to the hapten diphenylcyclopropenone (DPC). The receptors were sampled from a woman aged 40 to 50 with alopecia areata. Some clones in this sample may be carry-over from other donors' samples. CDR3s include the opening cysteine and the closing phenylalanine or tryptophan. The order of the fields is J gene, V gene, clone size, CDR3 length, D gene, CDR3 protein, CDR3 DNA. The D gene is left open where the match is weak. Clone size is not always given. Where it is, it says once, few, many or a class for expanded clones.

J: TRBJ2-5
V: TRBV7-6
size: -
length: 13
D: -
CDR3: CASSLIVGETQYF
DNA: TGTGCCAGCAGCTTAATTGTCGGGGAGACCCAGTACTTC

J: TRBJ2-7
V: TRBV29-1
size: few
length: 15
D: TRBD1
CDR3: CSVEDPRTGGYEQYF
DNA: TGCAGCGTTGAAGATCCCCGGACAGGGGGCTACGAGCAGTACTTC

J: TRBJ2-5
V: TRBV29-1
size: many
length: 15
D: TRBD1
CDR3: CSVSPGTGLGETQYF
DNA: TGCAGCGTTTCCCCCGGGACAGGGTTGGGGGAGACCCAGTACTTC

J: TRBJ1-1
V: TRBV20-1
size: many
length: 16
D: TRBD1
CDR3: CSAVNPGQGGWTEAFF
DNA: TGCAGTGCTGTCAATCCGGGACAGGGCGGGTGGACTGAAGCTTTCTTT

J: TRBJ2-7
V: TRBV29-1
size: few
length: 15
D: TRBD1
CDR3: CSVEAGDRASYEQYF
DNA: TGCAGCGTTGAAGCGGGGGACAGGGCTTCCTACGAGCAGTACTTC

J: TRBJ1-5
V: TRBV10-2
size: many
length: 13
D: -
CDR3: CASRENSNQPQHF
DNA: TGCGCCAGCAGGGAAAATAGCAATCAGCCCCAGCATTTT

J: TRBJ2-5
V: TRBV29-1
size: -
length: 17
D: -
CDR3: CSTKVYILNEYQETQYF
DNA: TGCAGCACCAAGGTCTACATTCTCAATGAGTACCAAGAGACCCAGTACTTC

J: TRBJ1-2
V: TRBV7-2
size: -
length: 16
D: -
CDR3: CASSFAGGGARGGYTF
DNA: TGTGCCAGCAGCTTTGCCGGCGGGGGGGCGCGAGGTGGCTACACCTTC

J: TRBJ1-1
V: TRBV29-1
size: many
length: 11
D: -
CDR3: CSGVGETEAFF
DNA: TGCAGCGGAGTAGGTGAAACTGAAGCTTTCTTT

J: TRBJ2-7
V: TRBV20-1
size: -
length: 14
D: TRBD2
CDR3: CSARITLAGWEQYF
DNA: TGCAGTGCTAGAATAACCCTAGCGGGATGGGAGCAGTACTTC

J: TRBJ1-5
V: TRBV30
size: many
length: 13
D: -
CDR3: CAWNAGGNQPQHF
DNA: TGTGCCTGGAATGCAGGGGGCAATCAGCCCCAGCATTTT

J: TRBJ2-1
V: TRBV29-1
size: few
length: 15
D: TRBD1
CDR3: CSVEVPDRQGNEQFF
DNA: TGCAGCGTTGAAGTACCGGACAGGCAAGGGAATGAGCAGTTCTTC

J: TRBJ2-1
V: TRBV10-3
size: -
length: 13
D: -
CDR3: CAISESSYNEQFF
DNA: TGTGCCATCAGTGAGTCCTCCTACAATGAGCAGTTCTTC

J: TRBJ2-3
V: TRBV4-1
size: -
length: 13
D: -
CDR3: CASSITVTDTQYF
DNA: TGCGCCAGCAGCATAACAGTCACAGATACGCAGTATTTT

J: TRBJ2-2
V: TRBV12-3/TRBV12-4
size: -
length: 14
D: -
CDR3: CASRPTGRTGELFF
DNA: TGTGCCAGCAGACCCACAGGGCGCACCGGGGAGCTGTTTTTT

J: TRBJ1-5
V: TRBV6-2/TRBV6-3
size: many
length: 14
D: -
CDR3: CASSRSGSDQPQHF
DNA: TGTGCCAGCAGCCGCTCCGGGAGCGATCAGCCCCAGCATTTT

J: TRBJ2-3
V: TRBV10-3
size: -
length: 14
D: -
CDR3: CAIAPDRNTDTQYF
DNA: TGTGCCATCGCCCCAGACAGGAACACAGATACGCAGTATTTT

J: TRBJ2-2
V: TRBV12-3/TRBV12-4
size: many
length: 14
D: -
CDR3: CASSSLMNTGELFF
DNA: TGTGCCAGCAGTTCGCTAATGAACACCGGGGAGCTGTTTTTT

J: TRBJ2-3
V: TRBV3-1
size: -
length: 16
D: TRBD1
CDR3: CASSPGPQGARDTQYF
DNA: TGTGCCAGCAGCCCAGGTCCACAGGGGGCGCGAGATACGCAGTATTTT

J: TRBJ1-1
V: TRBV10-3
size: few
length: 15
D: -
CDR3: CAISDPSQGDTEAFF
DNA: TGTGCCATCAGTGACCCCAGCCAGGGTGACACTGAAGCTTTCTTT

J: TRBJ2-5
V: TRBV28
size: -
length: 15
D: TRBD2
CDR3: CASSLTAGGKETQYF
DNA: TGTGCCAGCAGTTTAACTGCGGGGGGAAAAGAGACCCAGTACTTC

J: TRBJ2-5
V: TRBV7-3
size: few
length: 15
D: -
CDR3: CASSLRGSEKETQYF
DNA: TGTGCCAGCAGCTTACGAGGGTCTGAGAAAGAGACCCAGTACTTC

J: TRBJ1-3
V: TRBV6-6
size: many
length: 15
D: TRBD1
CDR3: CASSSTGQGGNTIYF
DNA: TGTGCCAGCAGCTCCACGGGACAGGGAGGAAACACCATATATTTT

J: TRBJ1-1
V: TRBV3-1
size: few
length: 14
D: -
CDR3: CASSWGLLPAEAFF
DNA: TGTGCCAGCAGCTGGGGCCTCCTCCCAGCTGAAGCTTTCTTT

J: TRBJ1-2
V: TRBV12-3/TRBV12-4
size: -
length: 14
D: -
CDR3: CASSLGPATYGYTF
DNA: TGTGCCAGCAGTTTGGGTCCAGCCACCTATGGCTACACCTTC

J: TRBJ1-6
V: TRBV27
size: many
length: 15
D: -
CDR3: CASSFGRDGNSPLHF
DNA: TGTGCCAGCAGTTTTGGGAGGGACGGTAATTCACCCCTCCACTTT

J: TRBJ2-1
V: TRBV12-3/TRBV12-4
size: many
length: 14
D: -
CDR3: CASSFGGSVNEQFF
DNA: TGTGCCAGCAGTTTCGGCGGGTCAGTTAATGAGCAGTTCTTC

J: TRBJ1-5
V: TRBV4-1
size: once
length: 16
D: TRBD1
CDR3: CASSQVTGGADQPQHF
DNA: TGCGCCAGCAGCCAGGTTACAGGGGGCGCGGATCAGCCCCAGCATTTT

J: TRBJ2-5
V: TRBV19
size: few
length: 15
D: -
CDR3: CASSIPSRGGETQYF
DNA: TGTGCCAGTAGTATACCGTCCAGGGGCGGAGAGACCCAGTACTTC

J: TRBJ1-1
V: TRBV5-5
size: many
length: 15
D: -
CDR3: CASSLAAGNAPEAFF
DNA: TGTGCCAGCAGCTTGGCCGCCGGGAATGCGCCTGAAGCTTTCTTT

J: TRBJ2-1
V: TRBV19
size: -
length: 15
D: -
CDR3: CASSIVARSGNEQFF
DNA: TGTGCCAGTAGTATAGTGGCCCGGAGTGGGAATGAGCAGTTCTTC

J: TRBJ2-1
V: TRBV3-1
size: few
length: 18
D: TRBD2
CDR3: CASSPNLLAGGSYNEQFF
DNA: TGTGCCAGCAGCCCAAACCTACTAGCGGGGGGCTCCTACAATGAGCAGTTCTTC

J: TRBJ2-1
V: TRBV27
size: few
length: 14
D: TRBD2
CDR3: CASSIISAGASLSF
DNA: TGTGCCAGCAGCATTATATCAGCGGGAGCCTCCCTTAGCTTC

J: TRBJ2-7
V: TRBV11-2
size: few
length: 15
D: -
CDR3: CASSLDHGRSDEQYF
DNA: TGTGCCAGCAGCTTAGATCACGGCAGGTCGGACGAGCAGTACTTC

J: TRBJ2-2
V: TRBV2
size: -
length: 14
D: -
CDR3: CASGYPGGPGELFF
DNA: TGTGCCAGCGGTTATCCGGGGGGCCCCGGGGAGCTGTTTTTT

J: TRBJ2-3
V: TRBV28
size: -
length: 11
D: -
CDR3: CASSFDDTQYF
DNA: TGTGCCAGCAGTTTCGATGATACGCAGTATTTT

J: TRBJ2-7
V: TRBV15
size: -
length: 15
D: -
CDR3: CATSRLTGGSYEQYF
DNA: TGTGCCACCAGCAGGTTGACAGGAGGGTCCTACGAGCAGTACTTC

J: TRBJ1-1
V: TRBV28
size: many
length: 13
D: -
CDR3: CASSLLKVKEAFF
DNA: TGTGCCAGCAGTTTATTGAAGGTCAAAGAAGCTTTCTTT

J: TRBJ2-2
V: TRBV7-2
size: few
length: 16
D: TRBD1
CDR3: CASRKTRTGGTGELFF
DNA: TGTGCCAGTCGCAAAACTAGGACAGGGGGCACCGGGGAGCTGTTTTTT

J: TRBJ2-3
V: TRBV11-2
size: few
length: 15
D: TRBD1
CDR3: CASSRMGQGTDTQYF
DNA: TGTGCCAGCAGCCGTATGGGACAGGGAACAGATACGCAGTATTTT

J: TRBJ1-5
V: TRBV9
size: many
length: 15
D: -
CDR3: CASSVGTEPNQPQHF
DNA: TGTGCCAGCAGCGTAGGGACAGAACCTAATCAGCCCCAGCATTTT

J: TRBJ2-7
V: TRBV9
size: -
length: 12
D: -
CDR3: CASSVDGDEQYF
DNA: TGTGCCAGCAGCGTAGACGGTGACGAGCAGTACTTC

J: TRBJ2-7
V: TRBV29-1
size: -
length: 14
D: TRBD1
CDR3: CSVGPGTGLYEQYF
DNA: TGCAGCGTTGGGCCCGGGACAGGCCTCTACGAGCAGTACTTC

J: TRBJ1-3
V: TRBV4-1
size: few
length: 17
D: -
CDR3: CASSQAKGGPSGNTIYF
DNA: TGCGCCAGCAGCCAAGCTAAAGGGGGGCCCTCTGGAAACACCATATATTTT

J: TRBJ2-3
V: TRBV20-1
size: -
length: 14
D: -
CDR3: CSALRGSSTDTQYF
DNA: TGCAGTGCTCTTCGAGGTTCTAGCACAGATACGCAGTATTTT

J: TRBJ1-4
V: TRBV13
size: -
length: 13
D: TRBD1
CDR3: CASSAGQDEKLFF
DNA: TGTGCCAGCAGCGCAGGACAGGATGAAAAACTGTTTTTT

J: TRBJ1-5
V: TRBV6-2/TRBV6-3
size: few
length: 13
D: -
CDR3: CASRQDSNQPQHF
DNA: TGTGCCAGCCGACAAGATAGCAATCAGCCCCAGCATTTT

J: TRBJ1-6
V: TRBV11-2
size: -
length: 15
D: -
CDR3: CAGSPEGIINSPLHF
DNA: TGTGCCGGCAGCCCGGAGGGAATAATAAATTCACCCCTCCACTTT

J: TRBJ1-1
V: TRBV28
size: -
length: 16
D: -
CDR3: CASNLPPGGGGTEAFF
DNA: TGTGCCAGCAACCTACCCCCCGGAGGAGGGGGCACTGAAGCTTTCTTT

J: TRBJ2-1
V: TRBV20-1
size: many
length: 14
D: TRBD1
CDR3: CSARDYDRGNEQFF
DNA: TGCAGTGCTAGAGATTATGACAGGGGGAATGAGCAGTTCTTC

J: TRBJ1-1
V: TRBV5-4
size: many
length: 14
D: -
CDR3: CASSSGLPNTEAFF
DNA: TGTGCCAGCAGCTCTGGACTCCCGAACACTGAAGCTTTCTTT

J: TRBJ2-1
V: TRBV19
size: many
length: 15
D: -
CDR3: CASTRAGPSYNEQFF
DNA: TGTGCCAGTACCCGCGCGGGACCCTCCTACAATGAGCAGTTCTTC

J: TRBJ2-3
V: TRBV7-8
size: many
length: 16
D: -
CDR3: CASSLRGQRPTDTQYF
DNA: TGTGCCAGCAGCTTACGAGGGCAGCGCCCCACAGATACGCAGTATTTT